This entry is about one TCR beta chain. This sample was taken from a study of blood T cell repertoires in COVID-19. About the research overall: Italy, Spain and the United States were the sources of the convalescent and acute COVID-19 samples. Sample material is recorded as cDNA or gDNA derived from T cells, B-cell-depleted T cells, or PBMCs.

Cohorts were based on clinical histories the participants reported. The CDR3 runs 17 residues. Germline CDR1 SGHTA, CDR2 FQGNSA. The V segment lost 1 base and the J segment 1 base; nucleotides outside the gene matches: 4. Repertoires were generated with immunoSEQ multiplex PCR, while TCRdb's copy carries only in-frame clones and drops some. The sample has 150,000 to 200,000 clones, approximately 79% seen once; the top ten hold 4% to 6.5%. The sample comprised PBMCs or T cells enriched from blood (not recorded which). This receptor was identified in a woman aged 60-70 years with acute COVID-19. This chain joins TRBV7-2 and TRBJ2-3; 11 bases fit TRBD2. CDR3 sequence: CASSLGPLAGGTDTQYF. The CDR3, as DNA: TGTGCCAGCAGCTTAGGCCCACTAGCGGGGGGCACAGATACGCAGTATTTT. Full variable domain (missing parts from reference TRBV7-2 and TRBJ2-3): GAGVSQSPSNKVTEKGKDVELRCDPISGHTALYWYRQSLGQGLEFLIYFQGNSAPDKSGLPSDRFSAERTGGSVSTLTIQRTQQEDSAVYLCASSLGPLAGGTDTQYFGPGTRLTVL.